A single TCR beta chain is shown here with its context. The record originates from a study of T-cell reconstitution after alpha-beta-depleted transplantation in children. The TCRbeta library was prepared with unique molecular identifiers. TCRdb reprocessed the PCR reads with MiXCR, giving one entry per CDR3 protein. The data contain a few hundred thousand distinct CDR3 sequences, roughly a tenth of them singletons. The V gene lost 6 bases and the J gene lost 2 bases, with 21 bases spanning the gap. This CDR3 spans 16 amino acids. Germline lookup yields CDR1 DFQATT and CDR2 SNEGSKA (reference sequence).

The starting material was PBMCs from the stem cell graft donor, obtained from the stem cell graft. This sequence joins TRBV20-1 and TRBJ2-3; possibly TRBD2 for D (5 bases). This TCR was sampled from a human donor who donated a stem cell graft to a child with acute myeloid leukemia. CDR3 bases: TGCAGTGCCTCACTCCCCCGCGGAGGACTCACAGATACGCAGTATTTT. This codes for CSASLPRGGLTDTQYF.